This T cell receptor (beta chain) was retrieved from a study of somatic mutations in cytotoxic T cells in rheumatoid arthritis. In regard to this clone: Its target is unknown.

Study-level points and caveats: Exceedance of 20% of CD8+ cells by the largest CD8+ clone occurred in about an eighth of the roughly 60 patients. Adjustment for multiple comparisons was not applied to the slight TRBV07 underrepresentation observed in rheumatoid arthritis patients.

The table came from immunoSEQ multiplex PCR; TCRdb's copy has only in-frame clones and leaves some out. Counted here are approximately 20,000 clones, about three quarters occurring once; the ten biggest clones make up roughly 27%. The length of the CDR3 is 17 residues. Trimming took 5 bases from V and 1 from J; bases not matched to a gene: 7. CDR1 and CDR2 (germline): SEHNR, FQNEAQ (reference sequence). Sequenced sample: CD8+ T cells sorted from blood. V is TRBV7-9 and J is TRBJ2-7; 14 bases are shared with TRBD2. The sequence was obtained from an adult with rheumatoid arthritis. CDR3 residues: CASSDGTSGGRSYEQYF. The CDR3 DNA sequence: TGTGCCAGCAGCGACGGGACTAGCGGGGGAAGGTCCTACGAGCAGTACTTC.